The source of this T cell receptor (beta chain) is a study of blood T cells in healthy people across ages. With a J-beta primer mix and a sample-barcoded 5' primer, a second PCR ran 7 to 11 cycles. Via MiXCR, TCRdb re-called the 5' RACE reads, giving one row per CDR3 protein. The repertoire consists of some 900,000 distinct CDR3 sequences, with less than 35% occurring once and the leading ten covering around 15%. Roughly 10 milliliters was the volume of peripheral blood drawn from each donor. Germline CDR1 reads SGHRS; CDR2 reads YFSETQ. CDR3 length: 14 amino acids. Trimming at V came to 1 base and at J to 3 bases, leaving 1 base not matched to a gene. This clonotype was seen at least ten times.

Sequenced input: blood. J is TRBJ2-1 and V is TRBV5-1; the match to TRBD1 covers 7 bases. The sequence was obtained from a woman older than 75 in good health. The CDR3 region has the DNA TGCGCCAGCAGCTTGAGGGACAGCTACAATGAGCAGTTCTTC. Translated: CASSLRDSYNEQFF.